The entry that follows covers one TCR beta chain sequence. V gave up 5 bases and J gave up 4 bases, with 20 bases separating them. Germline V lookup: CDR1 MDHEN, CDR2 SYDVKM. The CDR3 sequence is 16 residues long. This entry is derived from a study of response to subunit inactivated influenza vaccine. TCRdb recomputed calls from the RT-PCR reads with MiXCR, one row per CDR3 protein. The sample yields about 480,000 distinct CDR3 sequences, about 25% seen once. The specimen was CD4+ T cells sorted from PBMCs, collected roughly 5 days after vaccination. This clonotype originated in a man aged 45-65 years who received an inactivated influenza vaccine. V and J are TRBV28 and TRBJ2-5; unclear D gene. The CDR3 coding sequence is TGTGCCAGCAGTCCTGATCTTTCCCCGGACCCAGAGACCCAGTACTTC. Encoded protein: CASSPDLSPDPETQYF.